This T cell receptor (beta chain) was observed in a study of response to subunit inactivated influenza vaccine. Each CDR3 protein is one row after TCRdb ran MiXCR on the RT-PCR reads. This sample carries fewer than 400,000 distinct CDR3 sequences, 21% of them seen once, and the ten largest clones take roughly 10%. Trimming took 4 bases from V and 4 from J; bases not matched to a gene: 10. CDR1 SGHAT and CDR2 FQNNGV come from the germline V gene. The CDR3 sequence is 16 residues long. There are a few counts of this clonotype. The chain joins TRBV11-2 to TRBJ2-1, with TRBD1 identical over 7 bases. Sequenced material: PBMCs from blood, taken approximately 20 months after vaccination. The origin of this receptor is a man aged 45 to 70 who received an inactivated influenza vaccine. CDR3 DNA: TGTGCCAGCAGCTCACCACTAAGGGACAGATACAATGAGCAGTTCTTC. This translates into CASSSPLRDRYNEQFF. The full variable domain, with the rest looked up from reference TRBV11-2 and TRBJ2-1, is EAGVAQSPRYKIIEKRQSVAFWCNPISGHATLYWYQQILGQGPKLLIQFQNNGVVDDSQLPKDRFSAERLKGVDSTLKIQPAKLEDSAVYLCASSSPLRDRYNEQFFGPGTRLTVL.